This T cell receptor beta chain was observed in a study of T cells after yellow fever vaccination. This CDR3 is built from 16 residues. The trim removed 5 bases at V and 9 bases at J, leaving 15 bases unmatched. The study made its TCR cDNA through 5'RACE template switching. That step introduced a universal primer site along with UMIs. One entry per CDR3 protein results from TCRdb running MiXCR on the 5' RACE reads. This table has a few hundred thousand distinct CDR3 sequences, about 4% appearing once. The study's findings and limits: It was a weaker secondary response, yet one that peaked faster, at day 5 versus 15. A large majority of primary-vaccination clones showed up again after the booster (roughly 96% CD4, around 88% CD8).

As to this clonotype: Its target is not known.

The sample in question was PBMCs, obtained 5 days after the yellow fever booster vaccination. The TCR sequence derives from a man aged 18-30 years who received the YFV17D yellow fever vaccine. The J gene is TRBJ2-1, the V gene TRBV12-3 or TRBV12-4; 8 bases fit TRBD1. CDR3 bases: TGTGCCAGCAGTCCACCCCCAGGACAGGGATATGTTGAGCAGTTCTTC. It translates to CASSPPPGQGYVEQFF.